This T cell receptor (beta chain) was captured in a study of cytomegalovirus exposure and HLA in healthy donors. The ends lost 1 base at V and 7 bases at J; junction bases unmatched: 7. The germline CDR1 and CDR2 sequences are SGHVS and FNYEAQ. The length of the CDR3 is 16 residues. The assay was immunoSEQ multiplex PCR, and TCRdb's table has in-frame clones only and misses some. The repertoire consists of a few hundred thousand clones, with around 90% occurring once and the leading ten covering just under 3%. Sequencing input: PBMCs. This TCR was sampled from a woman aged 18-29 years in good health and CMV-seronegative. The chain joins TRBV7-6 to TRBJ1-3; TRBD1 agrees at 10 bases. The CDR3 is CASSLGPGQGSNTIYF. CDR3 sequence (DNA): TGTGCCAGCAGCTTAGGTCCGGGACAGGGGTCGAACACCATATATTTT.